Listed below are T cell receptor beta chains from one sample, sequenced in a study of blood T cells in healthy people across ages. TCRdb used MiXCR to reprocess the 5' RACE reads, holding one entry per CDR3 protein. Of about 930,000 distinct CDR3 sequences listed, roughly 28% were seen once; the top ten hold about 9.4%. This same sample was also part of a study on T cells of mothers and their children.

Sequenced input: blood. Receptor source: a woman between 35 and 50 years old in good health. The CDR3 runs from the conserved cysteine through the conserved F or W. The order of the fields is V gene, J gene, clone size, D gene, CDR3 length, CDR3 protein, CDR3 DNA. A D gene is named only where the DNA matches it firmly. Clone size is given for some rows only: seen once, a few or many times, or a class if the clone is expanded.

V: TRBV6-6; J: TRBJ2-7; size: .; D: .; length: 14; CDR3: CASSYEGTSGEQYF; DNA: TGTGCCAGCAGTTACGAAGGGACCTCCGGCGAGCAGTACTTC
V: TRBV29-1; J: TRBJ1-1; size: .; D: .; length: 13; CDR3: CSVRPQANTEAFF; DNA: TGCAGCGTCCGCCCCCAGGCGAACACTGAAGCTTTCTTT
V: TRBV4-1; J: TRBJ1-2; size: .; D: .; length: 15; CDR3: CASSQGKGSGYGHTF; DNA: TGCGCCAGCAGCCAAGGGAAGGGGTCGGGCTATGGCCACACCTTC
V: TRBV4-2; J: TRBJ2-3; size: .; D: .; length: 15; CDR3: CASSTGDFDSYEQYF; DNA: TGTGCCAGCAGCACAGGAGACTTTGACTCCTACGAGCAGTATTTT
V: TRBV7-2; J: TRBJ2-3; size: .; D: TRBD2; length: 14; CDR3: CASRLTSGGNTQYF; DNA: TGTGCCAGCAGGCTAACTAGCGGGGGGAATACGCAGTATTTT
V: TRBV4-1; J: TRBJ2-5; size: few; D: TRBD1; length: 15; CDR3: CASSQDRTGGETQYF; DNA: TGCGCCAGCAGCCAAGATCGGACAGGGGGAGAGACCCAGTACTTC
V: TRBV2; J: TRBJ2-7; size: .; D: .; length: 14; CDR3: CASKRGGGTYEQYF; DNA: TGTGCCAGCAAGAGGGGTGGGGGGACCTACGAGCAGTACTTC
V: TRBV6-2/TRBV6-3; J: TRBJ2-7; size: once; D: TRBD1; length: 15; CDR3: CASRPWTGVVYEQYF; DNA: TGTGCCAGCAGACCCTGGACAGGGGTAGTCTACGAGCAGTACTTC
V: TRBV12-3/TRBV12-4; J: TRBJ2-7; size: many; D: .; length: 14; CDR3: CASSPSYLSYEQYF; DNA: TGTGCCAGCAGCCCCAGTTACCTCTCCTACGAGCAGTACTTC
V: TRBV27; J: TRBJ1-2; size: .; D: TRBD1; length: 16; CDR3: CASSLTGTGGSRGYTF; DNA: TGTGCCAGCAGTTTAACCGGGACAGGGGGCTCCCGGGGCTACACCTTC
V: TRBV12-3/TRBV12-4; J: TRBJ2-3; size: .; D: TRBD2; length: 16; CDR3: CASVASGAPSTDTQYF; DNA: TGTGCCAGCGTGGCTAGCGGCGCTCCTAGCACAGATACGCAGTATTTT
V: TRBV3-1; J: TRBJ2-1; size: many; D: .; length: 17; CDR3: CASSQERAPSSSNEQFF; DNA: TGTGCCAGCAGCCAAGAGCGAGCCCCAAGCTCCTCCAATGAGCAGTTCTTC
V: TRBV18; J: TRBJ1-2; size: .; D: .; length: 16; CDR3: CTSPPSWGRQGIGYTF; DNA: TGTACCAGCCCACCCTCATGGGGCCGACAAGGAATCGGCTACACCTTC
V: TRBV7-9; J: TRBJ2-5; size: few; D: TRBD1; length: 16; CDR3: CASSPDRGRGQETQYF; DNA: TGTGCCAGCAGCCCAGACAGGGGCCGTGGCCAAGAGACCCAGTACTTC
V: TRBV18; J: TRBJ2-5; size: .; D: .; length: 11; CDR3: CASSPDRGQYF; DNA: TGTGCCAGCTCACCAGATCGCGGGCAGTACTTC
V: TRBV5-1; J: TRBJ1-3; size: .; D: TRBD1; length: 15; CDR3: CASSAQGAAGNTIYF; DNA: TGCGCCAGCAGCGCACAGGGGGCAGCTGGAAACACCATATATTTT
V: TRBV7-3; J: TRBJ2-2; size: many; D: TRBD2; length: 15; CDR3: CASSASGTNTGELFF; DNA: TGTGCCAGCAGCGCTAGCGGAACGAACACCGGGGAGCTGTTTTTT
V: TRBV29-1; J: TRBJ1-2; size: few; D: TRBD1; length: 12; CDR3: CSAETGDYGYTF; DNA: TGCAGCGCTGAAACAGGGGACTATGGCTACACCTTC
V: TRBV28; J: TRBJ2-7; size: many; D: .; length: 16; CDR3: CASSLFRPGVGYEQYF; DNA: TGTGCCAGCAGTTTATTTCGACCTGGCGTGGGGTACGAGCAGTACTTC
V: TRBV27; J: TRBJ2-5; size: many; D: .; length: 13; CDR3: CASSLSTKETQYF; DNA: TGTGCCAGCAGTTTATCGACCAAAGAGACCCAGTACTTC
V: TRBV5-1; J: TRBJ2-3; size: .; D: .; length: 13; CDR3: CAGSLYNTDTQYF; DNA: TGCGCCGGCAGCTTGTACAACACAGATACGCAGTATTTT
V: TRBV7-9; J: TRBJ2-3; size: .; D: TRBD1; length: 16; CDR3: CASSLGDRGIGDTQYF; DNA: TGTGCCAGCAGCTTAGGGGACAGGGGCATTGGAGATACGCAGTATTTT
V: TRBV30; J: TRBJ2-5; size: few; D: TRBD1; length: 13; CDR3: CACSGTGQETQYF; DNA: TGTGCCTGCTCCGGGACAGGGCAAGAGACCCAGTACTTC
V: TRBV5-1; J: TRBJ2-2; size: .; D: .; length: 16; CDR3: CASSLPPGHTTGELFF; DNA: TGCGCCAGCAGCCTACCCCCGGGACACACTACCGGGGAGCTGTTTTTT
V: TRBV20-1; J: TRBJ1-5; size: .; D: .; length: 13; CDR3: CSARGQLDQPQHF; DNA: TGCAGTGCTAGAGGGCAGCTGGATCAGCCCCAGCATTTT
V: TRBV5-6; J: TRBJ1-2; size: many; D: .; length: 16; CDR3: CASSLAGQTNLRGYTF; DNA: TGTGCCAGCAGCCTCGCCGGGCAAACAAACTTGCGGGGCTACACCTTC
V: TRBV7-2; J: TRBJ1-2; size: .; D: TRBD1; length: 14; CDR3: CASIPGTGPYGYTF; DNA: TGTGCCAGCATCCCAGGGACAGGTCCCTATGGCTACACCTTC
V: TRBV6-5; J: TRBJ2-4; size: .; D: TRBD2; length: 16; CDR3: CTSSQLAGLAKNIQYF; DNA: TGTACCAGCAGTCAACTAGCGGGGCTAGCCAAAAACATTCAGTACTTC
V: TRBV28; J: TRBJ1-1; size: .; D: .; length: 15; CDR3: CASSLSQVSNTEAFF; DNA: TGTGCCAGCAGTTTATCCCAGGTCTCGAACACTGAAGCTTTCTTT
V: TRBV28; J: TRBJ2-5; size: .; D: .; length: 14; CDR3: CASSLSGKRETQYF; DNA: TGTGCCAGCAGTTTATCAGGGAAGAGAGAGACCCAGTACTTC
V: TRBV11-2; J: TRBJ1-1; size: .; D: .; length: 14; CDR3: CASSSRASNTEAFF; DNA: TGTGCCAGCAGCTCCCGGGCGTCGAACACTGAAGCTTTCTTT
V: TRBV20-1; J: TRBJ1-2; size: .; D: .; length: 11; CDR3: CSAGGGKGYTF; DNA: TGCAGTGCCGGGGGAGGGAAAGGCTACACCTTC
V: TRBV4-1; J: TRBJ1-1; size: .; D: .; length: 13; CDR3: CASSQDRGRKAFF; DNA: TGCGCCAGCAGCCAAGATAGGGGCAGGAAAGCTTTCTTT
V: TRBV28; J: TRBJ1-1; size: .; D: TRBD1; length: 17; CDR3: CASSLIRDSALNTEAFF; DNA: TGTGCCAGCAGTTTAATCCGGGACAGTGCCCTGAACACTGAAGCTTTCTTT
V: TRBV28; J: TRBJ1-1; size: .; D: .; length: 11; CDR3: CASCMNTEAFF; DNA: TGTGCCAGTTGTATGAACACTGAAGCTTTCTTT
V: TRBV5-1; J: TRBJ1-2; size: many; D: TRBD1; length: 14; CDR3: CASSQDRVGYGYTF; DNA: TGCGCCAGCAGCCAGGACAGGGTGGGCTATGGCTACACCTTC
V: TRBV6-2/TRBV6-3; J: TRBJ2-7; size: once; D: TRBD2; length: 15; CDR3: CASSPAGLAFYEQYF; DNA: TGTGCCAGCAGTCCGGCGGGACTAGCATTCTACGAGCAGTACTTC
V: TRBV11-3; J: TRBJ1-1; size: many; D: .; length: 14; CDR3: CASSYTGQTTEAFF; DNA: TGTGCCAGCAGCTATACCGGACAGACGACTGAAGCTTTCTTT
V: TRBV5-1; J: TRBJ2-7; size: .; D: .; length: 15; CDR3: CASSKAVVSSYEQYF; DNA: TGCGCCAGCAGCAAGGCCGTAGTTAGCTCCTACGAGCAGTACTTC
V: TRBV9; J: TRBJ2-1; size: many; D: .; length: 13; CDR3: CASSVDTYNEQFF; DNA: TGTGCCAGCAGCGTCGACACCTACAATGAGCAGTTCTTC
V: TRBV11-2; J: TRBJ2-7; size: .; D: TRBD1; length: 16; CDR3: CASSLTDRGLSDEQYF; DNA: TGTGCCAGCAGCTTAACGGACAGGGGGCTGTCTGACGAGCAGTACTTC
V: TRBV7-9; J: TRBJ1-1; size: .; D: .; length: 12; CDR3: CASSSPNTEAFF; DNA: TGTGCCAGCAGCTCCCCTAACACTGAAGCTTTCTTT
V: TRBV20-1; J: TRBJ2-1; size: .; D: TRBD1; length: 16; CDR3: CSAPRAGDRGANEQFF; DNA: TGCAGTGCTCCCCGCGCGGGGGACAGGGGGGCCAATGAGCAGTTCTTC
V: TRBV11-2; J: TRBJ2-3; size: many; D: TRBD2; length: 16; CDR3: CASSLILASGADTQYF; DNA: TGTGCCAGCAGCTTAATTCTGGCTAGCGGGGCAGATACGCAGTATTTT
V: TRBV11-2; J: TRBJ1-2; size: few; D: TRBD1; length: 18; CDR3: CASSSTLERQGSIYGYTF; DNA: TGTGCCAGCAGCTCGACGCTCGAAAGACAGGGCTCCATCTATGGCTACACCTTC
V: TRBV4-2; J: TRBJ2-5; size: many; D: .; length: 15; CDR3: CASSPVTKSEETQYF; DNA: TGTGCCAGCAGCCCGGTGACCAAATCAGAAGAGACCCAGTACTTC
V: TRBV7-2; J: TRBJ2-7; size: many; D: TRBD2; length: 15; CDR3: CASSLLAGGSGEQYF; DNA: TGTGCCAGCAGCTTATTGGCGGGGGGGTCTGGCGAGCAGTACTTC
V: TRBV18; J: TRBJ1-2; size: .; D: .; length: 15; CDR3: CASSPLGRVANGYTF; DNA: TGTGCCAGCTCACCACTTGGTCGGGTGGCAAATGGCTACACCTTC
V: TRBV12-3/TRBV12-4; J: TRBJ1-2; size: .; D: TRBD1; length: 15; CDR3: CASTAGQGAGYGYTF; DNA: TGTGCCAGCACCGCGGGGCAGGGGGCGGGCTATGGCTACACCTTC
V: TRBV4-3; J: TRBJ2-7; size: few; D: .; length: 16; CDR3: CASSQDLNGQDYEQYF; DNA: TGCGCCAGCAGCCAAGATCTGAACGGGCAGGACTACGAGCAGTACTTC